This TCR beta chain was captured by sequencing in a study of blood T cell repertoires in COVID-19. Original handling: Amplifying reference gene primers gave estimates of nucleated cell counts. Sequenced by immunoSEQ multiplex PCR; TCRdb stores in-frame clones only, minus some. V and J calls and clone size follow that table, whereas D and trimming were derived from the DNA. In the table there are 400,000 or so clones, around 91% of which are singletons. The sequenced sample consisted of PBMCs or T cells enriched from blood (not recorded which). The TCR sequence derives from a man in his thirties or forties who had recovered from COVID-19.

In DNA, the CDR3 is TGCGCCAGCAGCCAAGAGGCCAGACTAGCGGCTACAGATACGCAGTATTTT. Protein: CASSQEARLAATDTQYF. The chain employs TRBV4-1 and TRBJ2-3; 9 bases map to TRBD2. V gave up 0 bases and J gave up 3 bases; unmatched junction bases: 7. Germline V gene data show CDR1 as MGHRA and CDR2 as YSYEKL. The CDR3 is made up of 17 amino acids.